This TCR beta chain derives from a study of cytomegalovirus exposure and HLA in healthy donors. Overall study results and limits: A later analysis reported that several of the most significant clusters appeared to be linked to common viral pathogens, among them Epstein-Barr virus.

V shed 5 bases and J 4 bases; nucleotides not matched to a gene: 9. CDR1 is SGHRS, CDR2 YFSETQ, per germline. This CDR3 spans 16 amino acids. On this clone: Antigen unknown.

This PCR relied on a set of 60 Vbeta primers and 13 Jbeta primers. Method: immunoSEQ multiplex PCR; TCRdb's copy keeps in-frame clones and lacks some. The sample contains 100,000 or so clones, about 83% of which appear only once. This receptor was identified in a female donor in good health and CMV-seronegative. The rearrangement uses TRBV5-1 and TRBJ2-5; 12 bases fit TRBD2. Sequenced: PBMCs. The CDR3 bases are TGCGCCAGCAGGGAAGCTAGCGGGGGGGCCCGAGAGACCCAGTACTTC. It encodes CASREASGGARETQYF.